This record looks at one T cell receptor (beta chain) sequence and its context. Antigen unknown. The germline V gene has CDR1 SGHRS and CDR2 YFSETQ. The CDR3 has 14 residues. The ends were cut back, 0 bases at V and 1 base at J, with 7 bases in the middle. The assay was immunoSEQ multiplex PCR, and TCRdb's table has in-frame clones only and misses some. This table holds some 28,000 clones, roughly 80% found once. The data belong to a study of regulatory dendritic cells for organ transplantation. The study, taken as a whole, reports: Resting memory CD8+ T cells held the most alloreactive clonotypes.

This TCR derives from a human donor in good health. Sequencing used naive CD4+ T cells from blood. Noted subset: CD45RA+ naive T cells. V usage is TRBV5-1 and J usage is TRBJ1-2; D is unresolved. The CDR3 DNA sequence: TGCGCCAGCAGCTTGGAAGACATTAACTATGGCTACACCTTC. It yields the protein CASSLEDINYGYTF.